This entry concerns a single T cell receptor beta chain. Its antigen is not identified. These data are taken from a study of metastatic and nonmetastatic thyroid tumors. Study conclusions and caveats: It was reportedly found that TCR beta diversity was significantly higher in malignant thyroid tumors than in benign nodules, a difference seen in both blood and tumor samples.

Thyroid surgery was performed in patients who had received no treatment beforehand. TCRdb reassembled clones from the PCR reads with MiXCR. In the table there are about 12,000 clones, 27% of which are singletons. Looked up from germline, CDR1 is DFQATT and CDR2 is SNEGSKA (reference sequence). CDR3 length equals 17 residues. Trimming took 7 bases from V and 7 from J, leaving 29 bases between them. The TCR comes from a male donor with papillary thyroid cancer or a benign thyroid nodule (not recorded which). Some clones in this sample may be carry-over from other donors' samples. The rearrangement links TRBV20-1 to TRBJ2-1; D call uncertain. The sequenced sample was adjacent normal tissue. CDR3 sequence: CSGGMTLYAANVNEQFF. Here the CDR3 DNA reads TGCAGTGGGGGAATGACTTTGTACGCAGCTAACGTTAATGAGCAGTTCTTC.